This record looks at one T cell receptor (beta chain) sequence and its context. The data belong to a study of blood T cell repertoires in COVID-19. J lost 5 bases, V lost 5 bases, and 14 bases had no gene match. Germline values: CDR1 SGHTA, CDR2 FQGTGA. CDR3 size: 17 residues. Per the original data handling: Reference gene primer amplification yielded estimated nucleated cell counts. The table came from immunoSEQ multiplex PCR; TCRdb's copy has only in-frame clones and leaves some out. D and trimming come from the DNA, and the V and J calls and clone size come from that table. This repertoire shows under 140,000 clones, over 75% found once; its top ten account for 16%.

This chain joins TRBV7-3 and TRBJ2-3; 9 bases fit TRBD2. The TCR was taken from a woman older than 75 with active or convalescent COVID-19. Sequencing was done on a sample of peripheral blood. This CDR3 reads CASSETSAGGRKDTQYF. CDR3 nucleotides: TGTGCCAGCAGCGAAACCTCGGCGGGAGGGAGAAAAGATACGCAGTATTTT.